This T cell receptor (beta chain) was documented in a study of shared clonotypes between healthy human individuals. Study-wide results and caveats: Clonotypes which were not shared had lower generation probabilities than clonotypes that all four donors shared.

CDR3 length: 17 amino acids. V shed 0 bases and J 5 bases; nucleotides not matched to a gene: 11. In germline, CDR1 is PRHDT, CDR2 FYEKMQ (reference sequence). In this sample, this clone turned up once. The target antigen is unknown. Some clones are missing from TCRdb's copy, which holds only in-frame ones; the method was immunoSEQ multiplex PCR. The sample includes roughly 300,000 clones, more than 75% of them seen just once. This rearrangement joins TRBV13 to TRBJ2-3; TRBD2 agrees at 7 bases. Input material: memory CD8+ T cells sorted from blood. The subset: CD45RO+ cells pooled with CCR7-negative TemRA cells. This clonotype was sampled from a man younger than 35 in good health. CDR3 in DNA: TGTGCCAGCAGCTTAGGCCTGGAAAGCGGGGACCAAGATACGCAGTATTTT. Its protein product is CASSLGLESGDQDTQYF.